This TCR beta chain was profiled in a study of cytomegalovirus exposure and HLA in healthy donors. Overall study context: A subsequent analysis stated that the roughly 120 validation repertoires were run on the same platform as the roughly 670 first-cohort repertoires. Study results and limitations: Many donors shared some public TCRs, even though most TCR sequences were rare.

CDR3 length: 15 residues. Between the trimmed V and J ends, which lost 5 bases and 7 bases, there was a span of 19 bases. Germline V gene lookup returns CDR1 SGHTA and CDR2 FQGTGA. As concerns this clone: The antigen is not known.

Clones were sequenced by immunoSEQ multiplex PCR, and TCRdb holds only the in-frame ones, with some missing. The sample includes fewer than 150,000 clones, around 88% of them seen just once. The chain joins TRBV7-3 to TRBJ2-3, with D possibly TRBD1 on 6 matching bases. Sequencing was carried out using PBMCs. This TCR was recovered from a woman under 30 in good health and CMV-seropositive. The DNA of the CDR3 is TGTGCCAGCAGCGGGGACAAGTCCGAATCCCATACGCAGTATTTT. Translating it yields CASSGDKSESHTQYF. Full variable domain (outside the CDR3, taken from reference TRBV7-3 and TRBJ2-3): GAGVSQTPSNKVTEKGKYVELRCDPISGHTALYWYRQSLGQGPEFLIYFQGTGAADDSGLPNDRFFAVRPEGSVSTLKIQRTERGDSAVYLCASSGDKSESHTQYFGPGTRLTVL.